This T cell receptor beta chain was identified in a study of blood T cells in healthy people across ages. A sample-barcoded 5' primer and a J-beta primer mix were used in a second PCR of about 7 to 12 cycles. Every single cDNA molecule received a tag from a template-switch adaptor with 12 random nucleotides. TCRdb recomputed calls from the 5' RACE reads with MiXCR, one row per CDR3 protein. Here the sample spans 800,000 to 950,000 distinct CDR3 sequences, 25% to 35% being singletons. Looked up from germline, CDR1 is SGHRS and CDR2 is YFSETQ. The CDR3 runs to 14 residues. Trimming shortened V by 6 bases and J by 2 bases, and 14 bases separated the two germline ends. Study conclusions and caveats: The recorded TCR beta diversity per million T cells decreased in a roughly linear manner with age. More naive CD4+ cells and higher diversity marked long-lived donors relative to aged donors.

Comments on this clonotype: Its antigen is unknown.

This sample also appeared in a second study, on T cells of mothers and their children. That source notes: The authors detected no persistent microchimeric T cell clones.

The sequence was collected from a woman aged 40 to 49 in good health. V gene TRBV5-1 combines with J gene TRBJ2-5; D perhaps matches TRBD1 (8 bases). Sequenced: blood. The CDR3 here is CASTTGGGQETQYF. CDR3 nucleotide sequence: TGCGCCAGCACAACAGGGGGAGGGCAAGAGACCCAGTACTTC.